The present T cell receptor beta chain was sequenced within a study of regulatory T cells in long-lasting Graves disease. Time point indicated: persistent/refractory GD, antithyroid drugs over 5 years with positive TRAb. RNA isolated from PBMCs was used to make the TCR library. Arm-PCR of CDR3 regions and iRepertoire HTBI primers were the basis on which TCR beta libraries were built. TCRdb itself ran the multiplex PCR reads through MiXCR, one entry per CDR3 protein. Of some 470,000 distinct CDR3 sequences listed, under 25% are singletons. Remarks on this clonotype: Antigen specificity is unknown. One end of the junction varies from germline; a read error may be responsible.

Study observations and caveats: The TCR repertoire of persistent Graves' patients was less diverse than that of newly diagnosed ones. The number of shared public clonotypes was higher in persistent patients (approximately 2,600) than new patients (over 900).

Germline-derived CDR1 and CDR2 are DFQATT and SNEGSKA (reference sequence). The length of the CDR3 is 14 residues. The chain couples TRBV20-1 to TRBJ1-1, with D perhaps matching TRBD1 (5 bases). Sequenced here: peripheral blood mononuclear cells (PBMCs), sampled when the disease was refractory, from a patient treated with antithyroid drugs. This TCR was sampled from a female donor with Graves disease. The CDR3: CSASGDGVNTEAFF. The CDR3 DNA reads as TGCAGCGCTAGCGGGGACGGTGTGAACACTGAAGCTTTCTTT.